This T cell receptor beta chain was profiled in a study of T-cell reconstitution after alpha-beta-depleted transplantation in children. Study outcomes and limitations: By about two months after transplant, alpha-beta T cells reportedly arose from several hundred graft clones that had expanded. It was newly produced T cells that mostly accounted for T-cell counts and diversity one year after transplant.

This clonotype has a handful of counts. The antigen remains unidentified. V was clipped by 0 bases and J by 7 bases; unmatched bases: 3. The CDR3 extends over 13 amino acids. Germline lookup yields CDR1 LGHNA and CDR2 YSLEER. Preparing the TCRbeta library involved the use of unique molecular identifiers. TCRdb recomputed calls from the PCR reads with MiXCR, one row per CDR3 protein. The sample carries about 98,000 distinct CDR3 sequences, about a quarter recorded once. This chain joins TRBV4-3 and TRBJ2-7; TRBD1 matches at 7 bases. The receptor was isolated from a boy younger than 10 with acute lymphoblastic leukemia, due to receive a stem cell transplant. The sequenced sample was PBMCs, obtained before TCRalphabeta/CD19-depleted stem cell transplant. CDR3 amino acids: CASSQDQTGEQYF. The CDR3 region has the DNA TGCGCCAGCAGCCAAGATCAGACAGGGGAGCAGTACTTC.